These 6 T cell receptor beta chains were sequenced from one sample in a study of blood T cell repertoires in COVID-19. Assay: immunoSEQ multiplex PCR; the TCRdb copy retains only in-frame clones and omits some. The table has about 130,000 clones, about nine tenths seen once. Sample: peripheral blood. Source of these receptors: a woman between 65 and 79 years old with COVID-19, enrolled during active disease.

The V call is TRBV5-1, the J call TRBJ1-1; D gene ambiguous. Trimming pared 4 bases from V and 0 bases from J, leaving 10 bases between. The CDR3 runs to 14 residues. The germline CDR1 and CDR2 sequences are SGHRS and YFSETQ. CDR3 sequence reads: CASSVTGLNTEAFF. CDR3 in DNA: TGCGCCAGCAGCGTGACGGGTTTGAACACTGAAGCTTTCTTT.

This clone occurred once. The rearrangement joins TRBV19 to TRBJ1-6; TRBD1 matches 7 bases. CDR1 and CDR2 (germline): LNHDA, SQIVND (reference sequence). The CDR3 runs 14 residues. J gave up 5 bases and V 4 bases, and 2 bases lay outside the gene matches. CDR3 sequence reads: CASSRTGDNSPLHF. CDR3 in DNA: TGTGCCAGTAGTAGAACAGGGGATAATTCACCCCTCCACTTT.

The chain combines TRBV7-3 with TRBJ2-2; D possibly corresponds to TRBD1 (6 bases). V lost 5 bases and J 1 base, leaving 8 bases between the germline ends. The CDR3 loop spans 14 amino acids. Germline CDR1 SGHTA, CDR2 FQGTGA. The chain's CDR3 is CASSGTLNTGELFF. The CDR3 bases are TGTGCCAGCAGCGGGACACTGAACACCGGGGAGCTGTTTTTT.

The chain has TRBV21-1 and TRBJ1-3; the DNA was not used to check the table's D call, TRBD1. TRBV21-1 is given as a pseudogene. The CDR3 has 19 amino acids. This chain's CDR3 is CASSKPVPGTPLWGNTIYF. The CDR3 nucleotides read TGTGCCAGCAGCAAACCGGTCCCCGGGACACCGTTATGGGGAAACACCATATATTTT.

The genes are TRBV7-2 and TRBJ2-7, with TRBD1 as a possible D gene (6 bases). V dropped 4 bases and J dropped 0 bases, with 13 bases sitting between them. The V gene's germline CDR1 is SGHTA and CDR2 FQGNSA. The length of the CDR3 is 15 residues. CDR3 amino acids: CASSSGVDLSYEQYF. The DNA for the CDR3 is TGTGCCAGCAGCTCAGGGGTGGACCTCTCCTACGAGCAGTACTTC.

CDR3 protein: CAIRLGTSSVEQYF. For the CDR3, the DNA is TGTGCCATCAGGTTGGGGACTAGCTCCGTCGAGCAGTACTTC. The chain joins TRBV10-3 to TRBJ2-7; the match to TRBD2 covers 9 bases. Germline assignment: CDR1 ENHRY and CDR2 SYGVKD. V was pared by 6 bases and J by 6 bases, with 9 bases of the junction left unmatched. CDR3 length: 14 residues.